The T cell receptor (beta chain) described here comes from a study of cytomegalovirus exposure and HLA in healthy donors. Study results and caveats: In the analysis, some V segments, TRBV6-2 and TRBV6-3 included, were excluded as indistinguishable.

The PCR contained 60 Vbeta and 13 Jbeta primers. Assay: immunoSEQ multiplex PCR; the TCRdb copy retains only in-frame clones and omits some. The table records 65,000 to 75,000 clones, around 80% of them present only once. Germline assignment: CDR1 GTSNPN and CDR2 SVGIG (reference sequence). The CDR3 runs 14 residues. V shed 4 bases, J shed 4 bases, and the junction held 7 bases outside the gene matches. Note on this clone: Its antigen remains unknown.

The chain has TRBV30 and TRBJ2-5; 9 bases are shared with TRBD1. The sample comprised PBMCs. The receptor was derived from a man aged 45-60 years in good health and CMV-seronegative. The CDR3, as DNA: TGTGCCTGGAAGGGACAGGGTAGTTTAGAGACCCAGTACTTC. This gives the protein CAWKGQGSLETQYF.